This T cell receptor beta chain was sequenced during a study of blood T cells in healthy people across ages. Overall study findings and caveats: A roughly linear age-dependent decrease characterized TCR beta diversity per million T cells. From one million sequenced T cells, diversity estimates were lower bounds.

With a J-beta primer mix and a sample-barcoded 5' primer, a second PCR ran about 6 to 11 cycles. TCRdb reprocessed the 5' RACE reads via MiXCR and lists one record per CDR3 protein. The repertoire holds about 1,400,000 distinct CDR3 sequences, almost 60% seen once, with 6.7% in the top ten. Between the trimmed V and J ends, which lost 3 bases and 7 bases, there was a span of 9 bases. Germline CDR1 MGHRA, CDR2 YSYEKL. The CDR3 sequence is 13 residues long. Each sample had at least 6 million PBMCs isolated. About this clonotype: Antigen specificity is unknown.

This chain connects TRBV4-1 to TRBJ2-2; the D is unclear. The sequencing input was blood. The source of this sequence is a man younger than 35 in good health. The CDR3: CASSHFLGGELFF. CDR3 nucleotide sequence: TGCGCCAGCAGCCACTTCCTCGGCGGGGAGCTGTTTTTT.